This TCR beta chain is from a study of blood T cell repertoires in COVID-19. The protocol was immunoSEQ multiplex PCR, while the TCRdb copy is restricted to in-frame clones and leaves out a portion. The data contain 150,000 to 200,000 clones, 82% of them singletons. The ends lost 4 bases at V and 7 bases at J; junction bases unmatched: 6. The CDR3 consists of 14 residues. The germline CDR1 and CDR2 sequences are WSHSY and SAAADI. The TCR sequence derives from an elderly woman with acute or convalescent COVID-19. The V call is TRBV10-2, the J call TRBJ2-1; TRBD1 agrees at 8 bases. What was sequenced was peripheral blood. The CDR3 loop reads CASSAGGDWNEQFF. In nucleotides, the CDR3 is TGCGCCAGCAGTGCAGGGGGCGATTGGAATGAGCAGTTCTTC.